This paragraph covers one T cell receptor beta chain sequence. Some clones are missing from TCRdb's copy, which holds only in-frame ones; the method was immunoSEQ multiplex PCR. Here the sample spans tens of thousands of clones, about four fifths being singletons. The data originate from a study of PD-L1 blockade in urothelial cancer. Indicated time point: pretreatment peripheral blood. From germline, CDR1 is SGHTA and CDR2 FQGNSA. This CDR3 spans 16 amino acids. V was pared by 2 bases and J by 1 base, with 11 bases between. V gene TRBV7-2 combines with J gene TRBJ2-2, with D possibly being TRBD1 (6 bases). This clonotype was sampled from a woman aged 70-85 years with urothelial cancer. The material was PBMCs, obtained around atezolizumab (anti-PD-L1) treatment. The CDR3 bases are TGTGCCAGCAGCTTACAGGGGATTTGGAACACCGGGGAGCTGTTTTTT. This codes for CASSLQGIWNTGELFF.